The T cell receptor beta chain described here comes from a study of cytomegalovirus exposure and HLA in healthy donors. Turning to the study itself: The 110 or so validation repertoires used the same platform as the roughly 670 first-cohort repertoires, a later analysis reported.

Study-wide results and caveats: Reports showed the classifier diagnosing cytomegalovirus status with high specificity and sensitivity. Specific recognition of CMV antigens was confirmed in vitro for a few chains (all CMV-associated).

The CDR3 covers 14 residues. Germline loops: CDR1 SGHRS, CDR2 YFSETQ. V shed 0 bases, J shed 6 bases, and the junction held 4 bases outside the gene matches. Using immunoSEQ multiplex PCR, the repertoire was profiled, and TCRdb retains in-frame clones only, with some absent. The sample lists some 130,000 clones, 80% to 90% seen once, with 1% to 1.5% in the top ten. As regards this clone: Its antigen is not identified.

The chain has TRBV5-1 and TRBJ2-7, with TRBD1 matching 9 bases. This clonotype was sampled from a woman under 30 in good health and CMV-seronegative. The specimen was PBMCs. This chain's CDR3 is CASSLVDRGSEQYF. The CDR3 DNA is TGCGCCAGCAGCTTGGTGGACAGGGGATCCGAGCAGTACTTC.